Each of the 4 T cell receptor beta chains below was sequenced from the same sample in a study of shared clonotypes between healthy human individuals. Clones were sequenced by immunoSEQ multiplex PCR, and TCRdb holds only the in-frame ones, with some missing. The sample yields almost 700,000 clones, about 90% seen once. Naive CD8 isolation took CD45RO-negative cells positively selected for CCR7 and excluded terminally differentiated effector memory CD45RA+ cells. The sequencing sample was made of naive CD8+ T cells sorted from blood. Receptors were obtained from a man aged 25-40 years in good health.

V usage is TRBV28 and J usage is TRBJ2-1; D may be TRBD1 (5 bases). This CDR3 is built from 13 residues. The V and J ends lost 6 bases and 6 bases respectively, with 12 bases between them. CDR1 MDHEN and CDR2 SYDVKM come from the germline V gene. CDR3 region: CASSPGLGNEQFF. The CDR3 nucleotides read TGTGCCAGCAGCCCAGGGTTGGGCAATGAGCAGTTCTTC.

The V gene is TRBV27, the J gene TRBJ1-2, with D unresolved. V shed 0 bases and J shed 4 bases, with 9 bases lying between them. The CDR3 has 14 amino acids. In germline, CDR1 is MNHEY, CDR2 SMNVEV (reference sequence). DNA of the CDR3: TGTGCCAGCAGTTTATCAGAAGGGCTCTATGGCTACACCTTC. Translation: CASSLSEGLYGYTF.

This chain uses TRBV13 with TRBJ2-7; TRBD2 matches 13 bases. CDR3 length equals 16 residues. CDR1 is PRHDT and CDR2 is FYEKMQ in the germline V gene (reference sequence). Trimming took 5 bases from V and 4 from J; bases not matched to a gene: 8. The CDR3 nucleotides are TGTGCCAGCAGCCCCCGCCTGACTAGCGGGAGGTACGAGCAGTACTTC. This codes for CASSPRLTSGRYEQYF.

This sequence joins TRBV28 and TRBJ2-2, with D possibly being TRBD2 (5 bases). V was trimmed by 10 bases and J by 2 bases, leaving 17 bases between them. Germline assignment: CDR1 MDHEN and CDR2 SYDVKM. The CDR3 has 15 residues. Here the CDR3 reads CATVRAGQNTGELFF. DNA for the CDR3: TGTGCCACAGTGAGGGCGGGTCAAAACACCGGGGAGCTGTTTTTT.